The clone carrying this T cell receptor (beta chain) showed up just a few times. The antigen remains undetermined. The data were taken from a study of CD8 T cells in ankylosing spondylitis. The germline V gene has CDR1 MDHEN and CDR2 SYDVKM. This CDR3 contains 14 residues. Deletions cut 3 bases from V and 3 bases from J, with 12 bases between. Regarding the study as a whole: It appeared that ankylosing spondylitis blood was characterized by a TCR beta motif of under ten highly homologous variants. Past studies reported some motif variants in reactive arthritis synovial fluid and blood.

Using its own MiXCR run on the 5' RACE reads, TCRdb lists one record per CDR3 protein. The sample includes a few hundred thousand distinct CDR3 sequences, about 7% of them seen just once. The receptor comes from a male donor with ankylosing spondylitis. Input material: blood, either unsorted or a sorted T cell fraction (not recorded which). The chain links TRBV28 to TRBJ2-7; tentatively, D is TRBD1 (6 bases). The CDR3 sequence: CASSFDRTRYEQYF. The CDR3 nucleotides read TGTGCCAGCAGTTTCGACAGGACCCGCTACGAGCAGTACTTC.